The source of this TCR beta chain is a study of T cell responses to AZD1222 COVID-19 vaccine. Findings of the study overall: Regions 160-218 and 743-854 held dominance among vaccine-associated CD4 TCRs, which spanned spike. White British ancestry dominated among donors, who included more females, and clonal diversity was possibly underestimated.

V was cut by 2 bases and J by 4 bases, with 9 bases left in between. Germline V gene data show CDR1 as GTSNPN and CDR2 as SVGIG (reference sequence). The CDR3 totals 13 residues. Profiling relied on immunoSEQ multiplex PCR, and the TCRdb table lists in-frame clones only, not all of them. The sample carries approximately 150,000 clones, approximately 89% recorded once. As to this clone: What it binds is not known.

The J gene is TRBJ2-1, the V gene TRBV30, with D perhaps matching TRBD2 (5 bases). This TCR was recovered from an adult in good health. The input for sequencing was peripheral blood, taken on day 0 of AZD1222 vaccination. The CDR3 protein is CAWSPSQYNEQFF. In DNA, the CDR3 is TGTGCCTGGAGTCCTAGCCAATACAATGAGCAGTTCTTC.